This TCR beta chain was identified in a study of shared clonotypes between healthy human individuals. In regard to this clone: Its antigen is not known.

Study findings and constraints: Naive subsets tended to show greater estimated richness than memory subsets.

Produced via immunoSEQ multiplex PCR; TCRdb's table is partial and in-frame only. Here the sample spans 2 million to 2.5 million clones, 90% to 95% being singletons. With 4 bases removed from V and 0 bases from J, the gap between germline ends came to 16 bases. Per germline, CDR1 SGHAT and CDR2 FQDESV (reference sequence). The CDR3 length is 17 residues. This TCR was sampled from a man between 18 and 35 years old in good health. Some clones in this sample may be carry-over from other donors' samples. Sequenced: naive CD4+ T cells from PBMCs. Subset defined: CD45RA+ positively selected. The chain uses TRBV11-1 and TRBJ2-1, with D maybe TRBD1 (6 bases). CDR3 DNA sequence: TGTGCCAGCAGCTCCCCCACAGGGTTGGTCTCCTACAATGAGCAGTTCTTC. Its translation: CASSSPTGLVSYNEQFF.